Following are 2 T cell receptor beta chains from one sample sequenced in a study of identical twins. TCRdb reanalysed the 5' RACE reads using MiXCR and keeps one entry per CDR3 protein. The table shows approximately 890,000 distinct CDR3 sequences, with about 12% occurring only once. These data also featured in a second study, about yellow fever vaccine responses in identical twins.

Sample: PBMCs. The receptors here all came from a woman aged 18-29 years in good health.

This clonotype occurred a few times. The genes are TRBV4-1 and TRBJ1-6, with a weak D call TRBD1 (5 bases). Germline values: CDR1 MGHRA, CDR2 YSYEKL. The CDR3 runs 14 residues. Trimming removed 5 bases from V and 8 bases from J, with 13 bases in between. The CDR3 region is CASSSNPTDSPLHF. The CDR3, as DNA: TGCGCCAGCAGCTCCAACCCGACAGATTCACCCCTCCACTTT.

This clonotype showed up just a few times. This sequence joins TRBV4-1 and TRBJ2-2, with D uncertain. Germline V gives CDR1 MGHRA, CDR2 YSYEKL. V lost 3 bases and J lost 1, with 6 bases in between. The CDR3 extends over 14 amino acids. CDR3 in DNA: TGCGCCAGCAGCCATTTGGTGAACACCGGGGAGCTGTTTTTT. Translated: CASSHLVNTGELFF.